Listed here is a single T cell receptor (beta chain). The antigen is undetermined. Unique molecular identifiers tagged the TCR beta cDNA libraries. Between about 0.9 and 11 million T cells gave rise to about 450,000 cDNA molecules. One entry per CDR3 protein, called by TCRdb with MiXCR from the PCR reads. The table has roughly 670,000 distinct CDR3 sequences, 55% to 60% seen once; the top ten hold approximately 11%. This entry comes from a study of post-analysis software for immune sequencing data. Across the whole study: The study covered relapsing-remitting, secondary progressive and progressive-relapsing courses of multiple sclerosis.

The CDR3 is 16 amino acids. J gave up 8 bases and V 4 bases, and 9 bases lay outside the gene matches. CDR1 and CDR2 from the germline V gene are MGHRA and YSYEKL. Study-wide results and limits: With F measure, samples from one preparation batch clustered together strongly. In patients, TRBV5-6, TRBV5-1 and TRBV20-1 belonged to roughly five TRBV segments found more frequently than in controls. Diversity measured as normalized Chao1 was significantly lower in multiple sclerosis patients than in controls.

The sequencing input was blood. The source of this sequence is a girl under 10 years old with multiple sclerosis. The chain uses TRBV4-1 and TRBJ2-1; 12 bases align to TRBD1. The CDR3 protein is CASSLPGTGGFDEQFF. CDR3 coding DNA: TGCGCCAGCAGCCTTCCCGGGACAGGGGGCTTCGATGAGCAGTTCTTC.